This T cell receptor (beta chain) was sequenced during a study of blood T cell repertoires in COVID-19 (dated by TCRdb to the early 2020s). Regarding the study in general: Samples covering the acute and convalescent phases of COVID-19 were provided by collaborators in the United States, Italy and Spain. HLA class I and class II types, where available, came from metadata supplied by the sample provider rather than from assay-based typing. Deeply sampled blood TCRbeta repertoires from subjects exposed to, actively infected with, or recovered from COVID-19 were included in the dataset. Samples came from the ongoing ImmuneRACE study (first 160 participants) plus 1,254 subjects from 6 global collaborators. Sample metadata almost always included a de-identified subject ID, COVID-19 status, age in years and sex. The material from the prospective study consisted of cDNA or gDNA derived from T cells, B-cell-depleted T cells, or PBMCs. The repertoires were made available in a free public database intended to serve as a resource for research on the immune response to SARS-CoV-2. Study-level results and caveats: How much clinical and demographic metadata was included differed by source and by participant, and the metadata was provided uncurated.

The CDR3 spans 13 residues, from the cysteine through the phenylalanine. Here the CDR3 DNA is all that survives: 39 bases in frame from base 1. CDR1 and CDR2 (LNHNV, YYDKDF) derive from the germline V gene (reference sequence). V gives up 4 bases and J gives up 7 bases, and the segment between their germline ends measures 11 bases. This clone occurred a few times. Its specific antigen is unknown. No much larger clonotype is one base removed from it; base qualities were not supplied. Participants in the prospective study were enrolled through a virtual design, were aged 18 to 89 years, and lived in 20 to 30 United States geographic areas. Cohort assignment in the prospective study relied on participant-reported clinical history from a screening survey and a study questionnaire. Recovered participants in ImmuneRACE Cohort 3 were defined as having two consecutive negative NP/OP PCR tests, clearance from a healthcare professional, or resolution of symptoms. Mobile phlebotomists in the prospective study collected whole blood, serum and a nasopharyngeal or oropharyngeal swab from every participant. Over a roughly 2-month period, participants in the prospective study had the option of providing additional blood draws and questionnaires. Prospective study blood samples were shipped either frozen or at room temperature before DNA extraction.

TCRbeta CDR3 regions were amplified from genomic DNA by means of the immunoSEQ Assay, a bias-controlled multiplex PCR. In the original analysis: The number of nucleated cells in each sample was estimated from the amplification of reference gene primers within the assay. Sequence reads were collapsed and filtered to measure the absolute abundance of every unique TCRbeta CDR3 rearrangement. For each sample, productive Simpson clonality was calculated as the square root of Simpson's diversity index across productive rearrangements. TCRdb obtained this table from immuneACCESS and retained in-frame rearrangements with V and J assigned. These tables miss some clones; where compared with another copy, unresolved V genes account for less than half of the shortfall, and the remainder is unexplained. V and J calls and clone size are those listed in that table; D and trimming were worked out from the DNA. This sample gives 250,000 to 350,000 clones in total; 80% to 90% of them show up just once. The top ten hold 2.4% of the sample.

The sequencing sample was made of PBMCs or T cells enriched from blood (not recorded which). The sequence came from a woman aged 18-29 years who had recovered from COVID-19. The chain is assembled from TRBV15 and TRBJ1-5; no D segment can be confidently identified. The nucleotide sequence is TGTGCCACCAGCACCCGATCGGTCCAGCCCCAGCATTTT. This gives the protein CATSTRSVQPQHF.